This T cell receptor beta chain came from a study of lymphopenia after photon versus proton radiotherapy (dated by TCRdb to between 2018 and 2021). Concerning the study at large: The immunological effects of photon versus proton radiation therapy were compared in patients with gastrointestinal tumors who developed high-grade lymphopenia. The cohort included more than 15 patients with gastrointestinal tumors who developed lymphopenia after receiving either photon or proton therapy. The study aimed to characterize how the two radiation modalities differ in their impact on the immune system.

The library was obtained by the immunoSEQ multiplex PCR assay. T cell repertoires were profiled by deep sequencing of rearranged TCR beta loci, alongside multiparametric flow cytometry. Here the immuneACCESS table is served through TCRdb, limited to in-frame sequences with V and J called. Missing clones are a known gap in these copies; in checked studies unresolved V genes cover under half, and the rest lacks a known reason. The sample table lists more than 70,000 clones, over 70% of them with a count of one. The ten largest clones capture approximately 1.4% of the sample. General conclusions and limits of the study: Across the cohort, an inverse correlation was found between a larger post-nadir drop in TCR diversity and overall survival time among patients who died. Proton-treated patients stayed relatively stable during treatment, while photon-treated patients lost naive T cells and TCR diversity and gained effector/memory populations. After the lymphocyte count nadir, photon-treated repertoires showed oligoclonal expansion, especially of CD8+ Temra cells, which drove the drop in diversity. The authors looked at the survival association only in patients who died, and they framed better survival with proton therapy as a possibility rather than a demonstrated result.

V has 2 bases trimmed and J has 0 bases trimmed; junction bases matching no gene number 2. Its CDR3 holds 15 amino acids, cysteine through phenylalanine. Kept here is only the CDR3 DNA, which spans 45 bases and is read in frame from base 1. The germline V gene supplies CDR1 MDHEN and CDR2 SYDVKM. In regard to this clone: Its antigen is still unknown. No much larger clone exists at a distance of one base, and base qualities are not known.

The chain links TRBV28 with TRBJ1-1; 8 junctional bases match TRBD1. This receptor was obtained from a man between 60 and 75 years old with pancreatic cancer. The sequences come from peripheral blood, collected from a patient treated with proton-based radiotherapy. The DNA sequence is TGTGCCAGCAGTTTAACAGGGGGGATGAACACTGAAGCTTTCTTT. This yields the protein CASSLTGGMNTEAFF.